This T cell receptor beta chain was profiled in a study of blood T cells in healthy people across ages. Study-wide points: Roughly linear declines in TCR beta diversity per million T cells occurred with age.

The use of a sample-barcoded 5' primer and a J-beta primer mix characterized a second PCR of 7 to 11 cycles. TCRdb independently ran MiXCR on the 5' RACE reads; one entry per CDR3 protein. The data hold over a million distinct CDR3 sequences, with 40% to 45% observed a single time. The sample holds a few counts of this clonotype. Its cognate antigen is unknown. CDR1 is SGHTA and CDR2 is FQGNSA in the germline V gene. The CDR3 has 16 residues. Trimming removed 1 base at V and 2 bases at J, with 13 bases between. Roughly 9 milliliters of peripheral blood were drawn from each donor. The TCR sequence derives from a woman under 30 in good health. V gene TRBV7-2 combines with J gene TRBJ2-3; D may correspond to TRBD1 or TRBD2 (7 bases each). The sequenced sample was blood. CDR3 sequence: CASSLVTGRATDTQYF. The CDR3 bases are TGTGCCAGCAGCTTAGTGACAGGGAGGGCCACAGATACGCAGTATTTT. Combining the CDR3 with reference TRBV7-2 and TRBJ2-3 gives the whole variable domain GAGVSQSPSNKVTEKGKDVELRCDPISGHTALYWYRQSLGQGLEFLIYFQGNSAPDKSGLPSDRFSAERTGGSVSTLTIQRTQQEDSAVYLCASSLVTGRATDTQYFGPGTRLTVL.